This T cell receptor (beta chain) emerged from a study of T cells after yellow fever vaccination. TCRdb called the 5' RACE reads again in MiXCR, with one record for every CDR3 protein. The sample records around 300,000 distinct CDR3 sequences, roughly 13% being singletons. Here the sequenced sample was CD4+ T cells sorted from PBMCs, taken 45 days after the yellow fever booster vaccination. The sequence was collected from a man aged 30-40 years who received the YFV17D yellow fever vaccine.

This chain's CDR3 is CASSLTNLGASLHF. CDR3 bases: TGTGCCAGCAGTTTGACCAATCTAGGCGCGTCCCTCCACTTT. The chain links TRBV27 to TRBJ1-6; D is unclear. V was shortened by 3 bases and J by 14 bases, with 17 bases between the two germline ends. The CDR3 extends over 14 amino acids. Germline-derived CDR1 and CDR2 are MNHEY and SMNVEV (reference sequence).